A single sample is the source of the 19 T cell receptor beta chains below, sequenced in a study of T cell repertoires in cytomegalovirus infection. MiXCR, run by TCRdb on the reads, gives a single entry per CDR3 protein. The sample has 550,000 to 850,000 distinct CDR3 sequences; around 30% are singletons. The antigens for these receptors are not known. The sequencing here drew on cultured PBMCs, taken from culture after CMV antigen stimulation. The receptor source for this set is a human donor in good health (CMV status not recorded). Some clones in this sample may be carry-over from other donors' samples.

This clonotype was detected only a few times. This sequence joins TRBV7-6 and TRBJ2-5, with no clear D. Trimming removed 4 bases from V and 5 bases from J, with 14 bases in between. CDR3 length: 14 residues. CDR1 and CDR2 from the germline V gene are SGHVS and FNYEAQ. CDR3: CASSSGPFGETQYF. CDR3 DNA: TGTGCCAGCAGCTCGGGCCCTTTTGGGGAGACCCAGTACTTC.

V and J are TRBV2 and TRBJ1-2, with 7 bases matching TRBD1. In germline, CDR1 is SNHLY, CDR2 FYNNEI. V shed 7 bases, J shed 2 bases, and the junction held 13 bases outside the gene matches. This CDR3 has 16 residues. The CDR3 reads CASNLPEEGANYGYTF. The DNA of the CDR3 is TGTGCCAGCAACCTCCCTGAGGAGGGGGCCAACTATGGCTACACCTTC. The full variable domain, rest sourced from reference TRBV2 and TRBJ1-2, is EPEVTQTPSHQVTQMGQEVILRCVPISNHLYFYWYRQILGQKVEFLVSFYNNEISEKSEIFDDQFSVERPDGSNFTLKIRSTKLEDSAMYFCASNLPEEGANYGYTFGSGTRLTVV.

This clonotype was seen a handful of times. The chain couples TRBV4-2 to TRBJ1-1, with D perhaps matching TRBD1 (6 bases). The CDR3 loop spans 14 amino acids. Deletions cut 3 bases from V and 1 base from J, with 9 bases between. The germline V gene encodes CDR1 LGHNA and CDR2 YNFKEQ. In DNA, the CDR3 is TGTGCCAGCAGCCAGCCCAGGGGGAACACTGAAGCTTTCTTT. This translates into CASSQPRGNTEAFF.

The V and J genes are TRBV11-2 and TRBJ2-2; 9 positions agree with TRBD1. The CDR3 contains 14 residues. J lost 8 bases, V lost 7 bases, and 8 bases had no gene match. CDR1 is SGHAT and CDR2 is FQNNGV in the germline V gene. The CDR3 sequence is CASTMTGGGGELFF. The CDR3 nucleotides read TGTGCCAGCACCATGACAGGGGGAGGTGGGGAGCTGTTTTTT.

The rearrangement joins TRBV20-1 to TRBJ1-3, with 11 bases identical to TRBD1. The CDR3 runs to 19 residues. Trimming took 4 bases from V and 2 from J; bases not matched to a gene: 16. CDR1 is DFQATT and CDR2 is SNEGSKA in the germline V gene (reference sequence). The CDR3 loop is CSAIPPSGTGGSAGNTIYF. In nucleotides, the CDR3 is TGCAGTGCTATACCCCCCTCCGGGACAGGGGGTTCGGCTGGAAACACCATATATTTT.

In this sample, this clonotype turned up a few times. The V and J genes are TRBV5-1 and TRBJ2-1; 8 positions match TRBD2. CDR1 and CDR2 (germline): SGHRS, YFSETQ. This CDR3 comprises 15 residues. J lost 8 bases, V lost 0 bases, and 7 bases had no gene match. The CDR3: CASSLEGLDGDEQFF. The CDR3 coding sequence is TGCGCCAGCAGCTTGGAGGGACTAGATGGCGATGAGCAGTTCTTC.

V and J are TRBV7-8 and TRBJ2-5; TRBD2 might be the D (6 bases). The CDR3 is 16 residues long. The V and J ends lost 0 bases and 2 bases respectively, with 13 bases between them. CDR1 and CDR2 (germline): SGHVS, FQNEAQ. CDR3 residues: CASSLASGQVQETQYF. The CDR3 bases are TGTGCCAGCAGCTTAGCGAGCGGGCAGGTTCAAGAGACCCAGTACTTC.

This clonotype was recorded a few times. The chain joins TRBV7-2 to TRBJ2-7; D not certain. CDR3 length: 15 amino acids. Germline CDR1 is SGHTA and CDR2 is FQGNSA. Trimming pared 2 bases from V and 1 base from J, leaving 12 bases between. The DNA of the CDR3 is TGTGCCAGCAGCTTACCCTCGTTCAGATCCTACGAGCAGTACTTC. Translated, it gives CASSLPSFRSYEQYF.

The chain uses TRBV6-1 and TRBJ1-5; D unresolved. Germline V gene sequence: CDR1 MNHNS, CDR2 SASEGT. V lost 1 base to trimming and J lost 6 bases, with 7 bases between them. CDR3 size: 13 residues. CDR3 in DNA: TGTGCCAGCAGTGAAGGGGAAGTTCAGCCCCAGCATTTT. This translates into CASSEGEVQPQHF.

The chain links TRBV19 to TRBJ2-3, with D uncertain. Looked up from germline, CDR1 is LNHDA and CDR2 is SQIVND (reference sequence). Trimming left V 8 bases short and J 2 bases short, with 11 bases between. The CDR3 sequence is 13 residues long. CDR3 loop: CASRGVPTDTQYF. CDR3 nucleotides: TGTGCCAGTCGTGGGGTGCCCACAGATACGCAGTATTTT.

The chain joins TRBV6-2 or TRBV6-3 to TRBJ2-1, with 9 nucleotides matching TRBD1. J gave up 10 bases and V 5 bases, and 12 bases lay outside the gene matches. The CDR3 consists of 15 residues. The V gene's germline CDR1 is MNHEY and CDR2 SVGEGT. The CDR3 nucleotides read TGTGCCAGCAGTCGACAGGGGGGTTCGTCCGACGAGCAGTTCTTC. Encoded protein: CASSRQGGSSDEQFF.

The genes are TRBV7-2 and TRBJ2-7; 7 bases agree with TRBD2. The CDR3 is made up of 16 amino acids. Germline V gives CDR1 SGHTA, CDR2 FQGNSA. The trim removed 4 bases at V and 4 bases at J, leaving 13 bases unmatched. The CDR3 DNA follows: TGTGCCAGCAGCTCTCTTACCGGGAGGAACCCTTACGAGCAGTACTTC. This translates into CASSSLTGRNPYEQYF.

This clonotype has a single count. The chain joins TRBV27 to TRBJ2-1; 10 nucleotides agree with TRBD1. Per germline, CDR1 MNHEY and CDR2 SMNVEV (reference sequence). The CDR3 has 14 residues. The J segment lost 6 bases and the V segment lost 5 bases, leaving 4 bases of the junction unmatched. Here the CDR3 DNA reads TGTGCCAGCAGTCTCGACAGGGGGCTCAATGAGCAGTTCTTC. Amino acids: CASSLDRGLNEQFF.

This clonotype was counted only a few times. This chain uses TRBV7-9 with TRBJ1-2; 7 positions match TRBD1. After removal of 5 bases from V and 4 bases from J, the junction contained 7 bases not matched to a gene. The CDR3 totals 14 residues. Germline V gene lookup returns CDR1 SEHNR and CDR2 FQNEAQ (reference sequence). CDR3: CASSLRDSGYGYTF. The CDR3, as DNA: TGTGCCAGCAGCCTTCGGGACAGTGGCTATGGCTACACCTTC.

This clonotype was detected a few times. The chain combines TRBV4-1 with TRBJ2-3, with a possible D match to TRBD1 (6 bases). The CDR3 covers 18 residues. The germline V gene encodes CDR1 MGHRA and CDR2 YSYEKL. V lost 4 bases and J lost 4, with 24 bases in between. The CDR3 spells CASSPYPRGTPGADTQYF. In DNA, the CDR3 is TGCGCCAGCAGCCCATACCCTCGAGGGACACCAGGCGCAGATACGCAGTATTTT.

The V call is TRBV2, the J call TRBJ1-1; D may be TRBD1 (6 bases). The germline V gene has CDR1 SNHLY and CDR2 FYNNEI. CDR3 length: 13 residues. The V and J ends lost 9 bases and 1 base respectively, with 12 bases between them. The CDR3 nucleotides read TGTGCCAGTCCACAGGGCCGGAACACTGAAGCTTTCTTT. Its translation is CASPQGRNTEAFF. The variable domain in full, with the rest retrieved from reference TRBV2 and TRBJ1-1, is EPEVTQTPSHQVTQMGQEVILRCVPISNHLYFYWYRQILGQKVEFLVSFYNNEISEKSEIFDDQFSVERPDGSNFTLKIRSTKLEDSAMYFCASPQGRNTEAFFGQGTRLTVV.

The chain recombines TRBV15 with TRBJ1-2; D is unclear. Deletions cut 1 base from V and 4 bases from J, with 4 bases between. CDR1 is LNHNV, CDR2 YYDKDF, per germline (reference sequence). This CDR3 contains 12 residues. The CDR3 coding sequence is TGTGCCACCAGCAGAGGCAGCTATGGCTACACCTTC. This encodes CATSRGSYGYTF.

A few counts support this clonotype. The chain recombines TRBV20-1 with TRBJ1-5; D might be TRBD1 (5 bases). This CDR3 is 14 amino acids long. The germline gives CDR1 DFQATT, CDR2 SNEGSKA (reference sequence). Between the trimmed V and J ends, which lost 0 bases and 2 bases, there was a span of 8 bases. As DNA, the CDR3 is TGCAGTGCTAGAGATGGGGGGGGCAATCAGCCCCAGCATTTT. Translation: CSARDGGGNQPQHF.

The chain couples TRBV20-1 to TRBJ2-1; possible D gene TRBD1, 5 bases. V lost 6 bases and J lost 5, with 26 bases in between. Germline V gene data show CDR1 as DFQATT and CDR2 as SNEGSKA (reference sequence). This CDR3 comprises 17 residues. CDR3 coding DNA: TGCAGTGCCTCCGAGCCCAGGGCAACCCTAGGGCACAATGAGCAGTTCTTC. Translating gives CSASEPRATLGHNEQFF.